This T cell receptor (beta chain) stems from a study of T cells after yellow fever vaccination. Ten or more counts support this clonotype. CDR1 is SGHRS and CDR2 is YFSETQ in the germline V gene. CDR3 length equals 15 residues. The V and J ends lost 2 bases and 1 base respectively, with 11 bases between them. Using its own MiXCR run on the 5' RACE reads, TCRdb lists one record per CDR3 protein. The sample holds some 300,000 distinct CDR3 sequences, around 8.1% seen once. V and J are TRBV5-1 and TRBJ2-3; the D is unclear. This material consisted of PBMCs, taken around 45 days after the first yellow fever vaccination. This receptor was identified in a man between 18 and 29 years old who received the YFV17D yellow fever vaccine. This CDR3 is CASSLRAGGTDTQYF. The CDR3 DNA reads TGCGCCAGCAGCTTAAGGGCCGGCGGCACAGATACGCAGTATTTT.